Sequencing of this TCR beta chain was carried out in a study of T cell changes during pregnancy in multiple sclerosis. Sequencing was performed with immunoSEQ multiplex PCR; in TCRdb, only in-frame clones are kept and a portion is missing. The profile shows approximately 96,000 clones, roughly 94% of them singletons. This CDR3 is built from 15 residues. The V gene's germline CDR1 is MGHRA and CDR2 YSYEKL. V was shortened by 0 bases and J by 2 bases, with 8 bases between the two germline ends. The starting material was peripheral blood, obtained after pregnancy. This TCR came from a female donor in good health, enrolled as a control in a pregnancy study. The rearrangement links TRBV4-1 to TRBJ1-3; the D is unclear. The DNA of the CDR3 is TGCGCCAGCAGCCAAGAATCCAGGCCTGGAAACACCATATATTTT. This codes for CASSQESRPGNTIYF.